This T cell receptor (beta chain) was sequenced in a study of cytomegalovirus exposure and HLA in healthy donors listed by TCRdb under 2017. Concerning the study at large: An earlier analysis of several hundred of the donors reported about 250 Gb of sequence data and some 120 million unique TCR beta sequences from roughly 180 million T cells. Roughly 300 gigabases of sequencing data and around 85 million unique TCR sequences made up an early release that covered 640 HLA-typed donors. Among the roughly 400 genotyped donors, around 81% belonged to the genetic ancestry cluster associated with self-reported Caucasian donors. The aim of the study was to test whether cataloging public T cell receptors could identify signatures of past pathogen exposure. The T cell repertoires of 666 subjects were profiled by immunosequencing and related to cytomegalovirus serostatus. Along with the approximately 650-subject first cohort, a separate validation cohort of over 90 different subjects was used. To predict cytomegalovirus infection status, the study brought together high-throughput TCR immunosequencing, statistical association of individual TCRs with disease status, and machine learning. To study patterns of TCR occurrence, a later analysis re-analyzed previously published TCR beta repertoires from 700 or so donors and added high-resolution HLA genotyping. Rather than drawing on any new phenotypic data, the later analysis identified candidate immune exposures from TCR beta sequences and the way those sequences occurred across donors. An earlier analysis of 500 to 650 of the donors applied high-throughput TCR beta sequencing to assess whether each TCR beta V gene segment acted as functional or pseudogenic. Donor age, sex, ethnicity and CMV serostatus were compiled together with the repertoire data. A later genetic analysis used genome-wide SNP genotypes for about 65% of the roughly 670 donors, treating that subset as a discovery cohort. Every discovery cohort repertoire had been produced on one sequencing platform. HLA typing covered class I and class II loci at four-digit resolution. Typing coverage differed by locus: A, B, C, DRB1 and DQB1 were typed in roughly 620-630 donors, DQA1 in roughly 500, DPA1 in approximately 610, and DPB1 in about 450. Several DR-DQ haplotypes were treated as single units for association and clustering because of strong linkage in the cohort. Among some 400 genotyped donors of the cohort, an average of about 240,000 unique TCR beta nucleotide sequences were sequenced per donor, roughly 20% of them non-productive. General study outcomes and caveats: Only TCR beta chains were sequenced in this cohort, and the absence of alpha or paired-chain data limited detectable features. Around 16 rarely observed V segments, including chromosome 9 orphons, were excluded from the earlier analysis of approximately 500 of the donors because counts were too low. A later analysis reported that several top co-occurrence clusters appeared linked to parvovirus B19, influenza, CMV and Epstein-Barr virus. The classifier was reported to diagnose cytomegalovirus status with high specificity and sensitivity in both the original and validation cohorts. In a later analysis, the rate of TCR association differed among HLA loci, with DRB1 alleles having the most associated TCRs and HLA-C alleles having the fewest. Because HLA typing was unavailable for some donors at each locus, only the typed subset was used in association tests. According to the authors, the approach could potentially be generalized to other disease states and immunological phenotypes. An earlier analysis of roughly 570 of the donors showed that most TCR beta V segments appeared in productive rearrangements either about 87% or about 30% of the time, which broadly matched IMGT annotations. In a later genetic analysis, fewer N-insertions in productive TCRs were reported among donors in an Asian-associated ancestry cluster than the roughly 700-donor mean. The study listed 150 to 200 TCR beta chains as associated with cytomegalovirus. When HLA alleles, especially DR and DQ, strongly co-occurred, attributing TCR associations to individual alleles was difficult. In a later analysis, HLA-associated TCR beta chains showed more clonal expansion and lower generation probabilities than non-associated chains that were equally common. In vitro tests confirmed that a few of the cytomegalovirus-associated TCR beta chains recognize cytomegalovirus antigens. In a later analysis, most CMV-associated TCR beta chains were found to appear HLA-restricted, with HLA associations seemingly driven largely by CMV exposure. The sequencing pipeline was judged likely to have produced a cluster of highly shared sequence variants as a technical artifact. Some IMGT-functional V segments, including TRBV6-2 and TRBV6-3, could not be told apart with the 87-base-pair reads, so those segments were excluded. In a later genetic analysis, a missense DCLRE1C variant was associated with V-gene and J-gene trimming of TCR beta chains, and the association was replicated in an independent cohort. At a false discovery rate of 0.05, a later analysis linked 15,000 to 20,000 TCR beta sequences to specific HLA alleles. A further reported finding was that TCR beta sequences accurately predicted the HLA-A and HLA-B alleles for most subjects in the first cohort. Immune exposure information for the cohort was limited to CMV serostatus. Most TCR sequences were seen in very few donors, while some public TCRs were found in many individuals. Roughly uniform sequencing depth across donors was assumed in presence/absence analyses, although this assumption may not hold. Correlated functional status among segregating V segments might be attributable to linkage disequilibrium, but an unknown experimental factor could not be ruled out.

The cysteine opens and the phenylalanine closes a CDR3 of 15 amino acids. The DNA shown is the 45-base CDR3, in frame from base 1. The trim is 6 bases for V and 9 bases for J, with a gap of 21 bases between the germline ends. In the germline V gene, CDR1 corresponds to MDHEN and CDR2 to SYDVKM. The library was obtained by the immunoSEQ multiplex PCR assay. For the multiplex PCR, a mixture combining 60 forward primers for TCR Vbeta segments and 13 reverse primers for TCR Jbeta segments was used. A multiplex PCR assay on genomic DNA amplified the CDR3 region of rearranged TCR beta genes. Amplified TCR beta libraries were sequenced as 87-base-pair reads on the Illumina HiSeq System. On the authors' methods: Across the 700 or so repertoires, a later analysis counted some 80 million unique TCR beta chains, around 10 million of which were shared by at least two donors. A nearest-neighbor algorithm error-corrected the raw reads and collapsed the reads into unique sequences, merging closely related sequences to remove PCR and sequencing errors. Alignment of CDR3 sequences to IMGT reference sequences was used to assign V, D and J gene segments. For a sequence to be retained, a match of at least six nucleotides to both a V gene segment and a J gene segment was required. Rearrangements were called productive when the CDR3 lacked stop codons and stayed in frame with V and J; all others were non-productive. Following IMGT convention, CDR3 was defined as the stretch from the second conserved V-encoded cysteine to the conserved J-encoded phenylalanine. The earlier analysis of fewer than 750 of the donors excluded sequences that lacked an unambiguous match to a single V gene segment. An earlier analysis of 587 of the donors classified V segments as functional when productive rearrangements were above 56.7% and as segregating when the standard deviation between donors was above 5%. A statistical classification framework was built to diagnose cytomegalovirus status from the catalog of TCR beta chain sequences. V and J gene assignment, in a later analysis, came from comparing TCR nucleotide sequences with IMGT/GENE-DB human TR gene sequences. Using the TCRdist pipeline, a later analysis assigned CDR3 sequences along with most-parsimonious VDJ recombination scenarios. In a later analysis, every TCR beta chain was defined by the combination of its CDR3 amino acid sequence and its V-gene family, and reads without a unique V-gene family were dropped. A later analysis removed several hundred highly shared, low-generation-probability nucleotide sequences to deal with suspected cross-contamination and a sequencing artifact. A later analysis calculated a clonal expansion index for each public chain from normalized within-repertoire ranks of inferred template counts. In a later analysis, generation probabilities were computed with a VDJ recombination model fitted to out-of-frame rearrangements, and the resulting probabilities were checked against IGoR. Hypergeometric tests were used in a later analysis to score TCR-TCR, TCR-HLA and TCR-CMV co-occurrence, with a repertoire-size bias correction applied to the TCR pairs. To estimate false discovery rates, a later analysis permuted the HLA or CMV assignments 20 times. In a later analysis, co-occurring TCRs were grouped using DBSCAN, with TCRdist sequence similarity added in when clustering inside HLA-allele-positive subsets. Repertoires with fewer than 30,000 or more than 120,000 public chains, plus five repertoires with anomalous nucleotide sharing, were excluded from co-occurrence clustering. The table was pulled from immuneACCESS by TCRdb, which kept in-frame rearrangements only. Such tables lose some clones; where checked, under half of the loss comes from unresolved V genes, and the rest has no known cause. V, J and clone size are those of that table, while D and trimming were read from the DNA. Counted in this sample were some 170,000 clones; about four fifths of them appeared once. Together, the top ten hold approximately 1.5% of the sample.

This clone was detected only once. No cognate antigen has been identified for it. No clone much larger than this one lies a single base away; base qualities are absent. The cohort consisted of 650 to 850 healthy bone marrow donors. At the time of sampling, all cohort members were nominally healthy, though unrecorded immune exposures were likely present. The donor tested CMV seropositive and was one of the 289 seropositive cohort members. A peripheral blood sample was provided by each donor, and peripheral blood mononuclear cells were used for TCR beta sequencing. The Qiagen DNeasy Blood Extraction Kit was used to extract genomic DNA from the blood cell samples.

The material sequenced was PBMCs. The clonotype originates from a girl between 10 and 17 years old in good health and CMV-seropositive. Here the chain combines TRBV28 and TRBJ2-1; 5 matching bases give a weak D call of TRBD2. The CDR3 reads as follows: CASSLPPRSAGEQFF. The nucleotide sequence is TGTGCCAGCAGCCTACCTCCCCGGAGCGCGGGTGAGCAGTTCTTC. The reference TRBV28 and TRBJ2-1 proteins fill in what lies around the CDR3, so the full variable domain reads DVKVTQSSRYLVKRTGEKVFLECVQDMDHENMFWYRQDPGLGLRLIYFSYDVKMKEKGDIPEGYSVSREKKERFSLILESASTNQTSMYLCASSLPPRSAGEQFFGPGTRLTVL.